One sample yielded the 18 T cell receptor beta chains listed below, sequenced in a study of T cells in Graves' hyperthyroidism and ophthalmopathy. TCR beta CDR3 regions were amplified from RNA. The primer set for the first-round RT-PCR of the TCR CDR3 was HTBI. TCRdb passed the multiplex PCR reads through MiXCR, listing each CDR3 protein once. The table includes about 610,000 distinct CDR3 sequences, under 60% detected once. Sequencing was carried out using peripheral blood or thyroid tissue (not recorded which). The receptors were gathered from a woman younger than 35 with Graves' hyperthyroidism.

This clonotype occurred many times. V and J are TRBV4-1 and TRBJ1-2, with D uncertain. Germline V gives CDR1 MGHRA, CDR2 YSYEKL. V was cut by 1 base and J by 3 bases, with 9 bases left in between. This CDR3 is 14 amino acids long. The CDR3: CASSQGAVDYGYTF. For the CDR3, the DNA is TGCGCCAGCAGCCAAGGGGCGGTTGACTATGGCTACACCTTC.

This clonotype has ten or more counts. The CDR3 loop reads CASSYRNPNTEAFF. CDR3 DNA: TGCGCCAGCAGCTACAGGAACCCGAACACTGAAGCTTTCTTT. The V call is TRBV5-1, the J call TRBJ1-1, with D perhaps TRBD1 (5 bases). The CDR3 sequence is 14 residues long. V shed 3 bases and J shed 1 base, with 10 bases lying between them. Germline assignment: CDR1 SGHRS and CDR2 YFSETQ.

CDR3 sequence reads: CAISDGQGGTQYF. The CDR3 DNA reads TGTGCCATCAGTGACGGGCAGGGAGGGACCCAGTACTTC. This chain joins TRBV10-3 and TRBJ2-5; D might be TRBD2 (6 bases). The CDR3 spans 13 residues. Per the germline V gene, CDR1 is ENHRY and CDR2 is SYGVKD. Trimming stripped 3 bases from V and 7 bases from J, with 12 bases between.

As concerns this clonotype: This likely comes from a read error, as the CDR3 has no conserved phenylalanine or tryptophan at its end. The DNA is left out, because the CDR3 cannot be placed on it with certainty; the CDR3 is given as TCRdb lists it. This sequence joins TRBV7-8 and TRBJ1-4. From its first to its last residue, the CDR3 has 13 amino acids. CDR1 and CDR2 (germline): SGHVS, FQNEAQ. CDR3 protein: CASSARQRLAGTV.

Notes on this clonotype: A much larger clone differs by one base, so this may be a read error. The gene calls are TRBV5-1 and TRBJ2-7, with TRBD1 matching over 7 bases. The junction had 12 bases not matched to a gene; V was cut back by 0 bases and J by 9 bases. Germline CDR1 reads SGHRS; CDR2 reads YFSETQ. The CDR3 runs 15 residues. The CDR3 loop reads CASSLESTGVHGQYF. The CDR3 DNA sequence: TGCGCCAGCAGCTTGGAATCCACAGGGGTCCACGGGCAGTACTTC. The whole variable domain, filled in from reference TRBV5-1 and TRBJ2-7, reads KAGVTQTPRYLIKTRGQQVTLSCSPISGHRSVSWYQQTPGQGLQFLFEYFSETQRNKGNFPGRFSGRQFSNSRSEMNVSTLELGDSALYLCASSLESTGVHGQYFGPGTRLTVT.

On this clonotype: An end of the junction differs from the germline gene, which may be a read error. V is TRBV2 and J is TRBJ1-5; 10 bases fit TRBD1. CDR3 length: 16 amino acids. CDR1 SNHLY and CDR2 FYNNEI come from the germline V gene. DNA for the CDR3: TGTGCCAGCAGGACGCTGGGACAGGGGAACAATGAGCCCCAGCATTTT. It encodes CASRTLGQGNNEPQHF.

The chain combines TRBV5-1 with TRBJ1-2; TRBD1 aligns across 7 bases. V shed 0 bases, J shed 10 bases, and the junction held 9 bases outside the gene matches. Looked up from germline, CDR1 is SGHRS and CDR2 is YFSETQ. The CDR3 covers 14 residues. The CDR3 sequence is CASSLGYRGRYYTF. CDR3 DNA sequence: TGCGCCAGCAGCTTGGGGTACAGGGGTCGTTACTACACCTTC.

This clonotype was observed many times. One junction end does not reproduce the germline sequence, and a read error may be involved. The chain uses TRBV7-7 and TRBJ2-5; 12 bases agree with TRBD2. The germline gives CDR1 SSHAT, CDR2 FNYEAQ (reference sequence). The CDR3 consists of 15 residues. DNA of the CDR3: TGTGCTAGCAGCGCACTAGCGGGAGGACCGGAGACCCAGTACTTC. Its protein product is CASSALAGGPETQYF.

Points on this clonotype: This may be a read error, as it is one base from a much larger clone. The chain joins TRBV5-5 to TRBJ1-2; D is uncertain. Germline CDR1 is SGHKS and CDR2 is YYEKEE (reference sequence). The CDR3 has 15 amino acids. The CDR3 loop reads CASSLENRYNYGYAF. The CDR3 DNA is TGTGCCAGCAGCTTGGAGAACCGCTATAACTATGGCTACGCCTTC.

V usage is TRBV7-9 and J usage is TRBJ1-4; tentative D call: TRBD1 (5 bases). Germline CDR1 reads SEHNR; CDR2 reads FQNEAQ (reference sequence). This CDR3 spans 14 amino acids. Trimming removed 4 bases from V and 11 bases from J, with 17 bases in between. The CDR3 DNA sequence: TGTGCCAGCAGCTCCGGGCCAGGGATGGTCAAACTGTTTTTT. Protein sequence: CASSSGPGMVKLFF.

Ten or more counts support this clonotype. The chain has TRBV6-5 and TRBJ2-7; 12 bases align to TRBD2. V gave up 6 bases and J gave up 5 bases; unmatched junction bases: 8. The length of the CDR3 is 15 residues. Germline CDR1 and CDR2: MNHEY and SVGAGI. The CDR3 loop is CASSPKTSGSDEQYF. In nucleotides, the CDR3 is TGTGCCAGCAGCCCCAAGACTAGCGGGAGCGACGAGCAGTACTTC.

This clonotype appeared many times. This chain joins TRBV7-2 and TRBJ2-3; 7 bases fit TRBD2. The length of the CDR3 is 14 residues. Germline loops: CDR1 SGHTA, CDR2 FQGNSA. V trimming: 3 bases; J trimming: 5 bases; junction bases outside the gene matches: 5. The CDR3 here is CASSFRGRGDTQYF. The CDR3 DNA reads as TGTGCCAGCAGCTTCCGCGGGAGAGGAGATACGCAGTATTTT.

The rearrangement links TRBV28 to TRBJ1-4; 9 nucleotides align to TRBD1. Losses at the gene ends were 6 bases for V and 8 bases for J; bases not matched to a gene: 7. This CDR3 is built from 14 residues. Germline V gene sequence: CDR1 MDHEN, CDR2 SYDVKM. CDR3 DNA: TGTGCCAGCAGGCTGACAGGGGGTCAAGAAAAACTGTTTTTT. Residues: CASRLTGGQEKLFF. The entire variable domain, with the rest obtained from reference TRBV28 and TRBJ1-4, is as follows: DVKVTQSSRYLVKRTGEKVFLECVQDMDHENMFWYRQDPGLGLRLIYFSYDVKMKEKGDIPEGYSVSREKKERFSLILESASTNQTSMYLCASRLTGGQEKLFFGSGTQLSVL.

The V and J genes are TRBV20-1 and TRBJ2-3; a possible D gene is TRBD2 (5 bases). Germline V CDR1 and CDR2: DFQATT, SNEGSKA (reference sequence). The V and J ends lost 4 bases and 0 bases respectively, with 14 bases between them. The CDR3 is made up of 15 amino acids. This CDR3 is CSATLTSASTDTQYF. In DNA form, the CDR3 reads TGCAGTGCTACTCTAACTAGTGCTAGCACAGATACGCAGTATTTT.

A few counts support this clonotype. The chain links TRBV4-1 to TRBJ2-7; 8 bases map to TRBD2. Germline loops: CDR1 MGHRA, CDR2 YSYEKL. V shed 6 bases, J shed 9 bases, and the junction held 13 bases outside the gene matches. The CDR3 totals 14 residues. The CDR3, as DNA: TGCGCCAGCAGTCCCTACCTTGGGCGGGAGGTGCAGTACTTC. It encodes CASSPYLGREVQYF.

This clonotype has ten or more counts. This chain joins TRBV7-9 and TRBJ2-2, with D hard to call. V gave up 6 bases and J gave up 3 bases, with 2 bases separating them. This CDR3 region has 11 residues. Germline V gene data show CDR1 as SEHNR and CDR2 as FQNEAQ (reference sequence). CDR3 DNA sequence: TGTGCCAGCAGTTACACCGGGGAGCTGTTTTTT. This gives the protein CASSYTGELFF.

This clonotype was seen at least ten times. The CDR3 is CSVRPGPLDEKLFF. The CDR3 nucleotides are TGCAGCGTTCGTCCGGGCCCCCTGGATGAAAAACTGTTTTTT. The V gene is TRBV29-1, the J gene TRBJ1-4, with D hard to call. V lost 5 bases and J lost 6, with 16 bases in between. Per germline, CDR1 SQVTM and CDR2 ANQGSEA. CDR3 length: 14 amino acids.

As regards this clonotype: Germline is not matched at one junction end, which may reflect a read error. V is TRBV7-2 and J is TRBJ2-5, with TRBD2 as a possible D gene (5 bases). The CDR3 extends over 15 amino acids. Germline loops: CDR1 SGHTA, CDR2 FQGNSA. The CDR3 DNA sequence: TGTGCCAGCAGCCCCTCCCCCGGGGAAGGAGAGACCCAGAACTTC. This translates into CASSPSPGEGETQNF.